This T cell receptor (beta chain) was identified during a study of vaccination and CD4 T cells after COVID-19. The trim removed 7 bases at V and 0 bases at J, leaving 5 bases unmatched. The CDR3 covers 14 residues. The germline V gene has CDR1 WSHSY and CDR2 SAAADI. About this clonotype: Antigen specificity is unknown.

Treatment meaning: roughly 11-day PBMC culture with coronavirus spike peptide pools or control peptides (ViraFEST assay). Approximately 2 million PBMCs were grown per well alongside approximately 9.4 IU/ml IL-2 and around 9.6 ug/ml peptide pools. Cultured CD4+ T cell DNA was sequenced using the Oncomine TCR Beta short-read assay. TCRdb itself ran the PCR reads through MiXCR, one entry per CDR3 protein. The sample contains under 20,000 distinct CDR3 sequences, about three quarters of which appear only once. The starting material was CD4+ T cells from blood, cultured in vitro, obtained after SARS-CoV-2 vaccination. The TCR originated in a human donor who received a COVID-19 vaccine. The rearrangement joins TRBV10-2 to TRBJ1-1; 7 bases fit TRBD1. This chain's CDR3 is CASKTGTMNTEAFF. CDR3 DNA: TGCGCCAGCAAGACAGGGACCATGAACACTGAAGCTTTCTTT.